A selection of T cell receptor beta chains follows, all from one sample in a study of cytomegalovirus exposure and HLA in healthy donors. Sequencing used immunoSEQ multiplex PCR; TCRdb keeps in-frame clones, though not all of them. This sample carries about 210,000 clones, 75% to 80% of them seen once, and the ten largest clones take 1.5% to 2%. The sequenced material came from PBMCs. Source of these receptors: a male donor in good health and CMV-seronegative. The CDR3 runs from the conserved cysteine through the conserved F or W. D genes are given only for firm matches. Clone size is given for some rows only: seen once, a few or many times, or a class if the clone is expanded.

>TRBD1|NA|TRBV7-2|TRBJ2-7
CASSPQDRGLWYEQYF
TGTGCCAGCAGCCCCCAGGACAGGGGGCTTTGGTACGAGCAGTACTTC
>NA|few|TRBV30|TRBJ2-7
CASRTGTWGEQYF
TGTGCCTCTAGAACAGGGACCTGGGGGGAGCAGTACTTC
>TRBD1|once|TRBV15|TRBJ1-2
CATSRDHLGQGGYGYTF
TGTGCCACCAGCAGAGATCATTTGGGACAGGGCGGCTATGGCTACACCTTC
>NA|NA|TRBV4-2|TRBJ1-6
CASSQDRRGNSPLHF
TGTGCCAGCAGCCAAGATCGGAGGGGTAATTCACCCCTCCACTTT
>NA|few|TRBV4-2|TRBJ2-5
CASSRGVQDGETQYF
TGTGCCAGCAGCCGTGGGGTACAGGACGGGGAGACCCAGTACTTC
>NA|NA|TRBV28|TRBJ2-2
CASSLQGNTGELFF
TGTGCCAGCAGTTTACAGGGGAACACCGGGGAGCTGTTTTTT
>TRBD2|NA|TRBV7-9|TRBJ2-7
CASSLSLAGANYEQYF
TGTGCCAGCAGCTTGTCCCTAGCGGGGGCCAATTACGAGCAGTACTTC
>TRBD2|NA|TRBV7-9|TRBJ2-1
CASSLFSGEQFF
TGTGCCAGCAGCTTATTTAGCGGGGAGCAGTTCTTC
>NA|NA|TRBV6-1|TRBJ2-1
CASSVQVSSYNEQFF
TGTGCCAGCAGTGTACAGGTGAGCTCCTACAATGAGCAGTTCTTC
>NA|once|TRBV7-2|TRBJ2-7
CASTQRLSYEQYF
TGTGCCAGCACCCAGCGGCTTTCCTACGAGCAGTACTTC
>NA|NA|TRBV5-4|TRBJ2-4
CASSLNPGSENIQYF
TGTGCCAGCAGCTTGAATCCGGGTAGTGAAAACATTCAGTACTTC
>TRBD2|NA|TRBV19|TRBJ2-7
CASSPLAGGDLYEQYF
TGTGCCAGTAGTCCTCTAGCGGGAGGCGATCTTTACGAGCAGTACTTC
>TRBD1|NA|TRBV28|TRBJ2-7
CASSRQGRSGEQYF
TGTGCCAGCAGCCGACAGGGACGATCGGGGGAGCAGTACTTC
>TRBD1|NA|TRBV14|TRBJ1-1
CASSQDRGQVNTEAFF
TGTGCCAGCAGCCAAGACAGGGGACAGGTGAACACTGAAGCTTTCTTT
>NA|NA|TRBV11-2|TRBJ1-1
CASSLVSGVDTEAFF
TGTGCCAGCAGCTTAGTTTCAGGGGTCGACACTGAAGCTTTCTTT
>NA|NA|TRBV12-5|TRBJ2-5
CASGLSPETQYF
TGTGCTAGTGGTTTGAGCCCAGAGACCCAGTACTTC
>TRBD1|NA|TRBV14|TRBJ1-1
CASRPQGSAEAFF
TGTGCCAGCAGGCCACAGGGGAGCGCTGAAGCTTTCTTT
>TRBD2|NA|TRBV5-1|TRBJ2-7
CASSLTAGVHEQYF
TGCGCCAGCAGCTTGACAGCGGGAGTCCACGAGCAGTACTTC
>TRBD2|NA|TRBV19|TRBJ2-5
CASSIGSGGARETQYF
TGTGCCAGTAGTATCGGGAGCGGGGGGGCCCGGGAGACCCAGTACTTC
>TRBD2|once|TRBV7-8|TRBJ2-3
CASSLRGGADTQYF
TGTGCCAGCAGCTTGCGCGGGGGAGCAGATACGCAGTATTTT
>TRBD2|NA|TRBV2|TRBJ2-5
CASSDAGREYQETQYF
TGTGCCAGCAGTGATGCAGGGCGGGAGTACCAAGAGACCCAGTACTTC
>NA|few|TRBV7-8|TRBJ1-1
CASSFAPTGEAFF
TGTGCCAGCAGCTTCGCACCGACTGGTGAAGCTTTCTTT
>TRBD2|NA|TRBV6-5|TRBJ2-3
CASSYSLGLASDTQYF
TGTGCCAGCAGTTACTCGTTAGGACTAGCGTCAGATACGCAGTATTTT
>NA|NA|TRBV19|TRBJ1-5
CASSRNTLSDSRNQPQHF
TGTGCCAGTAGTAGAAACACTTTATCGGACTCGCGCAATCAGCCCCAGCATTTT
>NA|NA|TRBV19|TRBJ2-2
CASSISRVNTGELFF
TGTGCCAGTAGTATTAGTCGGGTGAACACCGGGGAGCTGTTTTTT
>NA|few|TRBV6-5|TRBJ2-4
CASSYSNQERNIQYF
TGTGCCAGCAGTTACTCGAATCAGGAAAGAAACATTCAGTACTTC
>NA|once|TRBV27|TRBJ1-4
CASSLNVRGGKLFF
TGTGCCAGCAGTTTAAACGTCCGAGGAGGAAAACTGTTTTTT
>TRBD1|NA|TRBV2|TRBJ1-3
CAKRQGSGNTIYF
TGTGCCAAACGACAGGGATCAGGAAACACCATATATTTT
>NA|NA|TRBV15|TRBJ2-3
CATSRAGGLNTDTQYF
TGTGCCACCAGCAGGGCTGGGGGCCTAAACACAGATACGCAGTATTTT
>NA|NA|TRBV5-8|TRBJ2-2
CASSLTGTGSRELFF
TGTGCCAGCAGCTTAACGGGAACGGGAAGCAGGGAGCTGTTTTTT
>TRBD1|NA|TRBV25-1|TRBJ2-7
CASSDRSQGAATNYEQYF
TGTGCCAGCAGTGACCGGTCACAGGGGGCGGCGACGAACTACGAGCAGTACTTC
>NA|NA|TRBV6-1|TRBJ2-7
CASYPGRTVTYEQYF
TGTGCCAGCTACCCAGGCAGGACTGTGACCTACGAGCAGTACTTC
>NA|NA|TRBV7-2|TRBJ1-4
CASSPQGRATNEKLFF
TGTGCCAGCAGCCCCCAGGGCAGGGCAACTAATGAAAAACTGTTTTTT
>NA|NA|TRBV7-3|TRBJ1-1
CASSLSGRADAEAFF
TGTGCCAGCAGCTTATCGGGCAGGGCGGACGCTGAAGCTTTCTTT
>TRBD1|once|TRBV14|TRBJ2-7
CASSPEWDRSIPEQYF
TGTGCCAGCAGCCCGGAATGGGACAGGTCAATTCCCGAGCAGTACTTC
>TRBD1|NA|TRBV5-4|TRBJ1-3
CASSSGQFSGNTIYF
TGTGCCAGCAGCTCGGGACAGTTCTCTGGAAACACCATATATTTT
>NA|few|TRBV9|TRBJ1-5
CASSVWGSNQPQHF
TGTGCCAGCAGCGTCTGGGGCAGCAATCAGCCCCAGCATTTT
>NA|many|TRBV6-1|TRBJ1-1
CASSERENTEAFF
TGTGCCAGCAGTGAAAGAGAGAACACTGAAGCTTTCTTT
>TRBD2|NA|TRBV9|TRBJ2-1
CASSVEGTRNNEQFF
TGTGCCAGCAGCGTAGAGGGGACTAGAAACAATGAGCAGTTCTTC
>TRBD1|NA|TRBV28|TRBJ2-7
CASSSIPGTGDLDEQYF
TGTGCCAGCAGTTCAATCCCCGGGACAGGGGATCTGGACGAGCAGTACTTC
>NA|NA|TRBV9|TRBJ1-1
CASSPRSTGMNTEAFF
TGTGCCAGCAGCCCGAGATCGACAGGCATGAACACTGAAGCTTTCTTT
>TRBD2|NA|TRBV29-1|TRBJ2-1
CSVEDPGGGHEQFF
TGCAGCGTTGAAGATCCCGGGGGGGGCCACGAGCAGTTCTTC
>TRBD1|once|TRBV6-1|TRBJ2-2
CASSKDRANTGELFF
TGTGCCAGCAGTAAAGACAGGGCGAACACCGGGGAGCTGTTTTTT
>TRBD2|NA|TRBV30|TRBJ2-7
CAWKLAGLEQYF
TGTGCCTGGAAACTAGCGGGCTTGGAGCAGTACTTC
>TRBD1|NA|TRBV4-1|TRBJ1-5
CASSQDYRGVNQPQHF
TGCGCCAGCAGCCAAGATTACAGGGGGGTTAATCAGCCCCAGCATTTT
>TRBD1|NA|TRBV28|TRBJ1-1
CASSLWTGEAFF
TGTGCCAGCAGTTTATGGACAGGGGAAGCTTTCTTT
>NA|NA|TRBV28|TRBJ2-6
CASSLQVPGANVLTF
TGTGCCAGCAGTTTACAGGTCCCTGGGGCCAACGTCCTGACTTTC
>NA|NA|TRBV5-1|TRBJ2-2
CASSFERTGELFF
TGCGCCAGCAGCTTTGAGCGGACCGGGGAGCTGTTTTTT
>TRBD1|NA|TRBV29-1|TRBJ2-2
CSVDTGVNTGELFF
TGCAGCGTTGACACAGGGGTGAACACCGGGGAGCTGTTTTTT
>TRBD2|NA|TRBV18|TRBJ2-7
CASSPPSGVLSYEQYF
TGTGCCAGCTCACCGCCTAGCGGGGTCCTCTCCTACGAGCAGTACTTC
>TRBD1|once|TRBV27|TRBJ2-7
CASSWDSQVGEQYF
TGTGCCAGCAGTTGGGACAGCCAAGTGGGGGAGCAGTACTTC
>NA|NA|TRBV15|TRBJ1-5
CATSNGWGNQPQHF
TGTGCCACCAGCAACGGGTGGGGCAATCAGCCCCAGCATTTT
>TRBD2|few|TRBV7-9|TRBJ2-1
CASSSERGGLSYNEQFF
TGTGCCAGCAGCTCTGAGCGGGGGGGCCTCTCCTACAATGAGCAGTTCTTC
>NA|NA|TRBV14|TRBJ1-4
CASSQDPPGHNEKLFF
TGTGCCAGCAGCCAAGACCCTCCAGGGCATAATGAAAAACTGTTTTTT
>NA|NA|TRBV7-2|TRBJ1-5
CASSLQGGNNQPQHF
TGTGCCAGCAGCTTACAGGGAGGGAACAATCAGCCCCAGCATTTT
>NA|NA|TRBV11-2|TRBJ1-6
CASSLAAGRTLHF
TGTGCCAGCAGCTTAGCGGCGGGACGTACCCTCCACTTT
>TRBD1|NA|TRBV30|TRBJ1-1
CAWGGQLNTEAFF
TGTGCCTGGGGGGGACAGTTGAACACTGAAGCTTTCTTT
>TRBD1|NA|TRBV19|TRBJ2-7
CASRLEGAREQYF
TGTGCCAGTAGACTTGAGGGGGCGCGGGAGCAGTACTTC
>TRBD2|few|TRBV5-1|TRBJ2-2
CASSSGGLAGFTGELFF
TGCGCCAGCAGCTCCGGTGGGCTAGCGGGGTTCACCGGGGAGCTGTTTTTT